A selection of T cell receptor beta chains follows, all from one sample in a study of radiation and T cells in renal cell carcinoma. Here immunoSEQ multiplex PCR was the method, and the copy in TCRdb shows in-frame clones only, minus some. The sample carries roughly 130,000 clones, around four fifths recorded once. This specimen consisted of blood, obtained from a patient whose treatment included radiotherapy and nephrectomy. The receptors stem from a woman aged 55-70 years with renal cell carcinoma. Each CDR3 is given with its conserved first and last residue. The order of the fields is clone size, D gene, V gene, J gene, CDR3 protein, CDR3 DNA. The D gene is left open where the match is weak. Rows may omit the clone size; those that give it use once, few, many or a size class.

size: -; D: TRBD2; V: TRBV28; J: TRBJ2-7; CDR3: CASSPYGLAGVIYEQYF; DNA: TGTGCCAGCAGTCCCTACGGACTAGCGGGAGTCATCTACGAGCAGTACTTC
size: -; D: -; V: TRBV15; J: TRBJ2-3; CDR3: CATSREARGPTDTQYF; DNA: TGTGCCACCAGCAGAGAGGCGCGGGGCCCTACAGATACGCAGTATTTT
size: -; D: TRBD2; V: TRBV7-2; J: TRBJ2-1; CDR3: CASRSAGGGNEQFF; DNA: TGTGCCAGCAGATCAGCGGGAGGCGGCAATGAGCAGTTCTTC
size: -; D: -; V: TRBV18; J: TRBJ2-7; CDR3: CASSPGGQDRYEQYF; DNA: TGTGCCAGCTCACCAGGAGGACAAGACCGCTACGAGCAGTACTTC
size: -; D: -; V: TRBV19; J: TRBJ2-5; CDR3: CASSSRQDQETQYF; DNA: TGTGCCAGTAGTTCCCGACAGGATCAAGAGACCCAGTACTTC
size: -; D: -; V: TRBV7-3; J: TRBJ1-5; CDR3: CASSPPKKAGDQPQHF; DNA: TGTGCCAGCAGCCCGCCCAAGAAGGCAGGGGATCAGCCCCAGCATTTT
size: -; D: -; V: TRBV28; J: TRBJ1-6; CDR3: CASSFDQGRGSLGSPLHF; DNA: TGTGCCAGCAGTTTTGATCAGGGGCGCGGGTCCTTGGGTTCACCCCTCCACTTT
size: -; D: TRBD2; V: TRBV5-1; J: TRBJ2-3; CDR3: CASSLGLAGASTDTQYF; DNA: TGCGCCAGCAGCTTGGGACTAGCGGGGGCTAGCACAGATACGCAGTATTTT
size: -; D: -; V: TRBV7-2; J: TRBJ1-1; CDR3: CASSFSNDGTEAFF; DNA: TGTGCCAGCAGCTTCTCGAACGATGGGACTGAAGCTTTCTTT
size: -; D: -; V: TRBV30; J: TRBJ2-1; CDR3: CAQTGQLYNEQFF; DNA: TGTGCCCAAACGGGGCAGCTCTACAATGAGCAGTTCTTC
size: -; D: TRBD1; V: TRBV28; J: TRBJ1-2; CDR3: CASSFPQGDYGYTF; DNA: TGTGCCAGCAGTTTTCCACAGGGGGACTATGGCTACACCTTC
size: -; D: TRBD2; V: TRBV5-1; J: TRBJ2-7; CDR3: CASSLGPRGLVSYEQYF; DNA: TGCGCCAGCAGCTTGGGACCCAGGGGACTAGTAAGCTACGAGCAGTACTTC
size: -; D: TRBD1; V: TRBV19; J: TRBJ2-5; CDR3: CASNLGQGAKETQYF; DNA: TGTGCCAGTAATTTAGGACAGGGGGCGAAGGAGACCCAGTACTTC
size: -; D: -; V: TRBV5-5; J: TRBJ1-3; CDR3: CASSYSLLTSGNTIYF; DNA: TGTGCCAGCAGCTACAGCCTTTTAACCTCTGGAAACACCATATATTTT
size: few; D: -; V: TRBV7-8; J: TRBJ2-1; CDR3: CASSLEGVGRYNEQFF; DNA: TGTGCCAGCAGCTTAGAGGGCGTAGGGAGGTACAATGAGCAGTTCTTC
size: -; D: TRBD1; V: TRBV18; J: TRBJ1-5; CDR3: CASSPPGQGSQPQHF; DNA: TGTGCCAGCTCACCTCCGGGACAGGGAAGTCAGCCCCAGCATTTT
size: -; D: -; V: TRBV5-1; J: TRBJ2-5; CDR3: CASSSAGREETQYF; DNA: TGCGCCAGCAGCTCCGCAGGGAGAGAAGAGACCCAGTACTTC
size: -; D: TRBD1; V: TRBV19; J: TRBJ1-1; CDR3: CASSGQVTEAFF; DNA: TGTGCCAGTAGCGGACAGGTCACTGAAGCTTTCTTT